Listed here are 4 T cell receptor beta chains from one sample, sequenced in a study of blood T cell repertoires in COVID-19. The assay was immunoSEQ multiplex PCR, and TCRdb's table has in-frame clones only and misses some. This sample carries some 150,000 clones, less than 90% of them seen once, and the ten largest clones take 38%. Sequenced: peripheral blood. All receptors derive from a human donor in a cohort sampled during active COVID-19.

J is TRBJ2-5 and V is TRBV7-2; 8 bases match TRBD2. The CDR3 runs to 16 residues. Germline V lookup: CDR1 SGHTA, CDR2 FQGNSA. V gave up 5 bases and J gave up 5 bases; unmatched junction bases: 13. The DNA of the CDR3 is TGTGCCAGCAGCCACCGTTTGGGACTAGAGTCTGAGACCCAGTACTTC. Translated, it gives CASSHRLGLESETQYF. The full variable domain, in which reference TRBV7-2 and TRBJ2-5 provide the parts outside the CDR3, is GAGVSQSPSNKVTEKGKDVELRCDPISGHTALYWYRQSLGQGLEFLIYFQGNSAPDKSGLPSDRFSAERTGGSVSTLTIQRTQQEDSAVYLCASSHRLGLESETQYFGPGTRLLVL.

J is TRBJ1-6 and V is TRBV5-4; perhaps TRBD1 as D (5 bases). The CDR3 runs to 15 residues. CDR1 and CDR2 from the germline V gene are SGHNT and YYREEE (reference sequence). V shed 4 bases and J shed 7 bases, with 15 bases lying between them. Here the CDR3 reads CASSGRDSKNSPLHF. CDR3 nucleotide sequence: TGTGCCAGCAGCGGCCGGGACTCCAAAAATTCACCCCTCCACTTT.

This clone was counted between two and nine times. The chain has TRBV19 and TRBJ1-1; D is possibly TRBD1 (5 bases). Trimming left V 4 bases short and J 1 base short, with 10 bases between. The CDR3 runs 14 residues. Germline loops: CDR1 LNHDA, CDR2 SQIVND (reference sequence). CDR3 in amino acids: CASSTREGNTEAFF. In DNA, the CDR3 is TGTGCCAGTAGTACCAGGGAGGGGAACACTGAAGCTTTCTTT.

V gene TRBV3-1 (or the pseudogene TRBV3-2) combines with J gene TRBJ1-4, with D unclear. CDR3 size: 17 residues. V was pared by 0 bases and J by 0 bases, with 11 bases between. From germline, CDR1 is LGHDT and CDR2 YNNKEL (reference sequence). The CDR3 DNA follows: TGTGCCAGCAGCCAAGAGGGCAGAATAGCAACTAATGAAAAACTGTTTTTT. Translated: CASSQEGRIATNEKLFF.